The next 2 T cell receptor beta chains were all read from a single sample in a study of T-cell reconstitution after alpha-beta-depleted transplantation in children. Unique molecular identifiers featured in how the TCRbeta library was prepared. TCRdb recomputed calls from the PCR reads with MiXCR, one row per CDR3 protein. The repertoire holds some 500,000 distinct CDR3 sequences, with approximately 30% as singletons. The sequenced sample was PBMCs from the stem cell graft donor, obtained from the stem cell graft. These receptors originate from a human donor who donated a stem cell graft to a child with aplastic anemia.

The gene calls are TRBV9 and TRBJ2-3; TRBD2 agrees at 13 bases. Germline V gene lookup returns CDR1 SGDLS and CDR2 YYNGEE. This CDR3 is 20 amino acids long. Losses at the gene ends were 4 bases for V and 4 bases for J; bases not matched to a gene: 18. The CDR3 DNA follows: TGTGCCAGCAGCATACACGCCGGGACTAGCGGGGACGGGCGGGCAGATACGCAGTATTTT. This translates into CASSIHAGTSGDGRADTQYF.

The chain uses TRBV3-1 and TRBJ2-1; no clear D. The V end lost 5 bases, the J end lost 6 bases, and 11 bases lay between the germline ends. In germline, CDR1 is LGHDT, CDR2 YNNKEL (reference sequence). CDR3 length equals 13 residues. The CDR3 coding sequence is TGTGCCAGCAGCTTATTGGGCCGCAATGAGCAGTTCTTC. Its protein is CASSLLGRNEQFF.